The following is a TCR beta chain sequence with its context. Its target is unknown. PCR used 60 Vbeta primers and 13 Jbeta primers. This table comes from immunoSEQ multiplex PCR, and its TCRdb copy is limited to in-frame clones, with some not included. The sample records 150,000 to 200,000 clones, about three quarters being singletons. The record originates from a study of cytomegalovirus exposure and HLA in healthy donors. Study-level results: In a later analysis, a missense DCLRE1C variant was linked to TCR beta V- and J-gene trimming.

Sequenced sample: PBMCs. This receptor was obtained from a woman aged 40 to 50 in good health and CMV-seronegative.

The CDR3 DNA is TGTGCCAGCCGCCGGACAGGGGGTGCCGGGGAGCTGTTTTTT. Its translation is CASRRTGGAGELFF. The V and J genes are TRBV6-5 and TRBJ2-2; 10 bases align to TRBD1. CDR3 length: 14 residues. With V trimmed by 8 bases and J by 6 bases, 6 bases remained unmatched. CDR1 and CDR2 from the germline V gene are MNHEY and SVGAGI.